The source of this T cell receptor beta chain is a study of blood T cell repertoires in COVID-19. V was pared by 0 bases and J by 2 bases, with 4 bases of the junction left unmatched. The CDR3 runs 15 residues. Per the germline V gene, CDR1 is SGDLS and CDR2 is YYNGEE. Profiled with immunoSEQ multiplex PCR; TCRdb holds only in-frame clones, not every one. The sample carries approximately 230,000 clones, approximately 81% recorded once. The sample was peripheral blood. This TCR derives from a man younger than 40 with active or convalescent COVID-19. The chain links TRBV9 to TRBJ2-7; 8 bases are shared with TRBD2. The CDR3 bases are TGTGCCAGCAGCGTAGCGGGAGGGCCCCCCTACGAGCAGTACTTC. Its protein is CASSVAGGPPYEQYF.